The rows below give T cell receptor beta chains drawn from one sample of a study of cytomegalovirus exposure and HLA in healthy donors. Libraries were prepared by immunoSEQ multiplex PCR; TCRdb keeps only in-frame clonotypes and omits some of them. The data show 110,000 to 150,000 clones, approximately 80% seen once. Input material: PBMCs. The receptors were sampled from a male donor in good health and CMV-seronegative. Each CDR3 is given with its conserved first and last residue. The D gene is left open where the match is weak. Rows give clone size only sometimes, using once, few, many, or a class for an expanded clone.

j_call clone_size d_call v_call cdr3_aa cdr3_nt
TRBJ1-1 . . TRBV10-2 CASSESREDMRAEAFF TGCGCCAGCAGTGAGTCGCGGGAGGATATGAGGGCTGAAGCTTTCTTT
TRBJ2-1 . TRBD1 TRBV19 CASSQGQGSFYNEQFF TGTGCCAGTAGTCAAGGACAGGGTAGCTTCTACAATGAGCAGTTCTTC
TRBJ2-3 few TRBD2 TRBV7-3 CASSLSGGGAQDTQYF TGTGCCAGCAGCTTAAGCGGCGGGGGGGCCCAAGATACGCAGTATTTT
TRBJ2-7 . TRBD2 TRBV4-2 CASRRGLAENYEQYF TGTGCCAGCAGACGCGGACTAGCGGAGAACTACGAGCAGTACTTC
TRBJ1-1 . TRBD1 TRBV11-3 CASRWGPGQGDTNTEAFF TGTGCCAGCAGGTGGGGACCGGGACAGGGGGATACGAACACTGAAGCTTTCTTT
TRBJ1-1 few . TRBV30 CAWSWGVNTEAFF TGTGCCTGGAGTTGGGGAGTGAACACTGAAGCTTTCTTT
TRBJ2-3 few TRBD2 TRBV18 CASSSAGGGDTDTQYF TGTGCCAGCTCCTCCGCCGGCGGGGGGGACACAGATACGCAGTATTTT
TRBJ2-7 . . TRBV7-9 CASSFGDKFSYEQYF TGTGCCAGCAGCTTCGGGGACAAATTCTCCTACGAGCAGTACTTC
TRBJ1-5 . . TRBV7-2 CASSAGHNQPQHF TGTGCCAGCAGCGCAGGGCACAATCAGCCCCAGCATTTT
TRBJ1-2 . . TRBV28 CASHRQVYGYTF TGTGCCAGCCATCGGCAGGTCTATGGCTACACCTTC
TRBJ1-5 . . TRBV19 CASRRSRGSNQPQHF TGTGCCAGTAGACGCAGCAGGGGAAGCAATCAGCCCCAGCATTTT
TRBJ2-2 few TRBD1 TRBV6-5 CASSYDRVKSGELFF TGTGCCAGCAGTTACGACAGGGTAAAGTCCGGGGAGCTGTTTTTT